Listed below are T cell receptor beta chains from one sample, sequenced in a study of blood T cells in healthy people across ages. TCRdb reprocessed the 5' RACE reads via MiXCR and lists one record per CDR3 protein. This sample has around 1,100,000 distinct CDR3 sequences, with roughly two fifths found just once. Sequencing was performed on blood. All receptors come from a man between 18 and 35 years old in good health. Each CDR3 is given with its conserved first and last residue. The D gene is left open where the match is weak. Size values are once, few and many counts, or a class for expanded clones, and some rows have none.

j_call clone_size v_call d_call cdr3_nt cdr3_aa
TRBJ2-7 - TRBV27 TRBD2 TGTGCCAGCAGCCCCAATAGCGGGGGGTACAATGAGCAGTACTTC CASSPNSGGYNEQYF
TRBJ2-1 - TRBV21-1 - TGTGCCAGCAGCGCCCCTGAAAGAAGGGTACTCTCCTACAATGAGCAGTTCTTC CASSAPERRVLSYNEQFF
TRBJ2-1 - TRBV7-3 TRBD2 TGTGCCAGCAGCTTAATTGGCGGGAGAGGCAATGAGCAGTTCTTC CASSLIGGRGNEQFF
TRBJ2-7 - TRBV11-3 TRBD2 TGTGCCAGCAGCATCGAGCGGGGGGCCCCCTACAATGAGCAGTACTTC CASSIERGAPYNEQYF
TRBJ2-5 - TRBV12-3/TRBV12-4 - TGTGCCAGCAGCTCAAGAGGGCCCAATGAGCAGTACTTC CASSSRGPNEQYF
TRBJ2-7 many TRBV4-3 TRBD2 TGCGCCAGCAGCCGTCAGACTAGCGGGGCGTACGAGCAGTACTTC CASSRQTSGAYEQYF
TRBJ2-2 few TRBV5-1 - TGCGCCAGCAGCTTGGAGGGGGCGAACACCGGGGAGCTGTTTTTT CASSLEGANTGELFF
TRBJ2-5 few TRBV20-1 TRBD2 TGCAGTGCGTGGACTAGCGCTTACCAAGAGACCCAGTACTTC CSAWTSAYQETQYF
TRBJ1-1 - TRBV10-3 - TGTGCCATCAGTCCCGAGCCGAACACTGAAGCTTTCTTT CAISPEPNTEAFF
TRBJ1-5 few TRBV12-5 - TGTGCTAGTGCCCCCTCGGGACATAGCAATCAGCCCCAGCATTTT CASAPSGHSNQPQHF
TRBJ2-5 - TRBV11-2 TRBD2 TGTGCCAGCAGCCCTTTGACTAGCCTCCAAGCGACCCAGTACTTC CASSPLTSLQATQYF
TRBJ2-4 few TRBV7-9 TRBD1 TGTGCCAGCAGCCAACCGGGACAGGGGGCTTGGTACTTC CASSQPGQGAWYF
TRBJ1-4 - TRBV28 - TGTGCCAGCAGTTTTGGGGGGGCGGAAAAACTGTTTTTT CASSFGGAEKLFF
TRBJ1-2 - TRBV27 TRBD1 TGTGTCAGCAGTACGAAACAGGGGAACTATGGCTACACCTTC CVSSTKQGNYGYTF
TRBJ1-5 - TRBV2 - TGTGCCAGCAGTGAACAGGGATTCAGCAATCAGCCCCAGCATTTT CASSEQGFSNQPQHF
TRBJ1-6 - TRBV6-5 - TGTACCAGCGCTCCGGGACACCTTTCACCCCTCCACTTT CTSAPGHLSPLHF
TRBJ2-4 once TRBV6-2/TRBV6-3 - TGTGCCAGCAGGATGACAGACAGAACCAAAAACATTCAGTACTTC CASRMTDRTKNIQYF
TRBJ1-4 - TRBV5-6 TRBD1 TGTGCCAGCAGCCCAGACAGGGGAAGTGAAAAACTGTTTTTT CASSPDRGSEKLFF
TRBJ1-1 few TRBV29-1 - TGCAGCGGGGGACGGAGGGACACTGAAGCTTTCTTT CSGGRRDTEAFF
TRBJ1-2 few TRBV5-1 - TGCGCCAGCAGCCCCGAGGCTGGTCGTGGCTACACCTTC CASSPEAGRGYTF
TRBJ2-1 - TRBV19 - TGTGCCAGTAGCCGCAGCCGGGCTAGCTCCTACAATGAGCAGTTCTTC CASSRSRASSYNEQFF
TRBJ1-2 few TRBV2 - TGTGCCAGCAGTGAGGAGACAGGAGGGGGTAACTATGGCTACACCTTC CASSEETGGGNYGYTF
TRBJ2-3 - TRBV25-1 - TGTGCCAGCAGTGGACGACTGGCGGGGCCAGATACGCAGTATTTT CASSGRLAGPDTQYF
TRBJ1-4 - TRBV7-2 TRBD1 TGTGCCAGCAGCACCCGGGACAGTAATGAAAAACTGTTTTTT CASSTRDSNEKLFF
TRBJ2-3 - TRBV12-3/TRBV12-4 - TGTGCCAGCAGACTACAGGGATCCGCAGATACGCAGTATTTT CASRLQGSADTQYF
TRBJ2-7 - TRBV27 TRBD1 TGTGCCAGCAGCTACAGGGGCCAAACCTACGAGCAGTACTTC CASSYRGQTYEQYF
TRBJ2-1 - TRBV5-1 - TGCGCCAGCAGCTTGCGGTATCAGGAGAATACCTACAATGAGCAGTTCTTC CASSLRYQENTYNEQFF
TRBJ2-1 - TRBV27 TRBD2 TGTGCCAGCAGTTCGACTAGCGGGGGGGCCGGCGAGCAGTTCTTC CASSSTSGGAGEQFF
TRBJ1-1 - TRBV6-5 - TGTGCCAGCACGGGAGAGACGAACACTGAAGCTTTCTTT CASTGETNTEAFF
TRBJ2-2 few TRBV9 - TGTGCCAGCAGCCCCACTTCGGACACCGGGGAGCTGTTTTTT CASSPTSDTGELFF
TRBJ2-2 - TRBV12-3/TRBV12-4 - TGTGCCAGCAACCCTCGAAAGGGTATAGACACCGGGGAGCTGTTTTTT CASNPRKGIDTGELFF
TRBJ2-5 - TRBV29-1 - TGCAGCGTTGGTTTTGTACAACTAGAGACCCAGTACTTC CSVGFVQLETQYF
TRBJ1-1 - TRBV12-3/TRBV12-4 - TGTGCCAGCAGTTCGGGTTTGCAGGAAGCTTTCTTT CASSSGLQEAFF
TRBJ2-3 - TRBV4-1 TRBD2 TGCGCCAGCAGCCAAGTCGATCTCGTCGGGGGGGCCCACTGTACGCAGTATTTT CASSQVDLVGGAHCTQYF
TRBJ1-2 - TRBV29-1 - TGCAGCGTTGATTGGCAGGGCTTTAACTATGGCTACACCTTC CSVDWQGFNYGYTF
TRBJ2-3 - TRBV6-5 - TGTACCAGCAGCTCAGGGGGGGATACGCAGTATTTT CTSSSGGDTQYF
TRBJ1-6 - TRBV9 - TGTGCCAGCAGCGTAGGCACGAATTCACCCCTCCACTTT CASSVGTNSPLHF
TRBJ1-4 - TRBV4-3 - TGCGCCAGCAGCCAAGACGGGGGCTCGGCTAATGAAAAACTGTTTTTT CASSQDGGSANEKLFF
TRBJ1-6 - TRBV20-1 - TGCAGTGCTGCGATGGTGACAGCTAATTCACCCCTCCACTTT CSAAMVTANSPLHF
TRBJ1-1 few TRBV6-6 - TGTGCCAGCAGTCCCCGGGGGGGACAAAACACTGAAGCTTTCTTT CASSPRGGQNTEAFF
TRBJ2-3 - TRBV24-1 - TGTGCCACCAGTGACCAGCGGGGCACAGATACGCAGTATTTT CATSDQRGTDTQYF
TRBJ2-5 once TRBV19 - TGTGCCAGTAGTAAAAGGAAGGAGACCCAGTACTTC CASSKRKETQYF
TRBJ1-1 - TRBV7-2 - TGTGCCAGCAGCTCCTATTCTTTGAACACTGAAGCTTTCTTT CASSSYSLNTEAFF
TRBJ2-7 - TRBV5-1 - TGCGCCAGCAGCCACGACCTTACCTCCTACAATGAGCAGTACTTC CASSHDLTSYNEQYF
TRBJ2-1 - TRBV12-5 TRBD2 TGTGCTAGCCGGGGACTAGCGGGGGACTTTAGCTCCTACAATGAGCAGTTCTTC CASRGLAGDFSSYNEQFF
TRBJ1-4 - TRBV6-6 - TGTGCCAGCAGAGGGAGTATAACTAATGAAAAACTGTTTTTT CASRGSITNEKLFF
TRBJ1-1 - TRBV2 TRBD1 TGTGCCAGCAGAGGTGCAGGGGGTCTATCCTCAGAAGCTTTCTTT CASRGAGGLSSEAFF
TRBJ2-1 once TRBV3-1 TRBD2 TGTGCCAGCAGCCATCGGCTAGCGGGGGGGCGCGATGAGCAGTTCTTC CASSHRLAGGRDEQFF
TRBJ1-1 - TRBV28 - TGTGCCAGTTCCACAACCGGCAGGGACACTGAAGCTTTCTTT CASSTTGRDTEAFF
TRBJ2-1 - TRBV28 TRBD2 TGTGCCAGCAGTTTATATCTAGCGGGGGGGTACAATGAGCAGTTCTTC CASSLYLAGGYNEQFF